These T cell receptor beta chains were read from a single sample in a study of molecular identifiers for immune sequencing clone quantification. TCRdb called the PCR reads again in MiXCR, with one record for every CDR3 protein. The data hold 90,000 or so distinct CDR3 sequences, with roughly a fifth observed a single time. Sequenced material: naive CD8+ T cells from blood, with Jurkat cell RNA spiked in. The receptors here all came from a human donor in good health. Some libraries in this study had Jurkat cell RNA spiked in. CDR3s leave out the opening cysteine and the closing phenylalanine or tryptophan.

J gene | V gene | CDR3 length | CDR3 protein
TRBJ2-7 | TRBV28 | 14 | ASSSYGQDPSYEQY
TRBJ2-3 | TRBV5-1 | 13 | ASSLVGGPTDTQY
TRBJ2-4 | TRBV6-2/TRBV6-3 | 13 | ASSYIRGQGHIQY
TRBJ1-5 | TRBV5-6 | 15 | ASSQGQGPYSNQPQH
TRBJ1-4 | TRBV20-1 | 12 | SARDTGREEKLF
TRBJ1-5 | TRBV4-1 | 14 | ASSRVVGDRNQPQH
TRBJ1-2 | TRBV4-3 | 13 | ASEVGTGINYGYT
TRBJ1-5 | TRBV7-9 | 13 | ASSSGQGAHQPQH
TRBJ1-2 | TRBV15 | 14 | ATSRDLGESPYGYT
TRBJ1-1 | TRBV7-9 | 13 | ASSHLDSLNTEAF
TRBJ2-1 | TRBV6-5 | 13 | ASSYQEQLYNEQF
TRBJ2-3 | TRBV7-6 | 11 | ASSLGEQGWQY
TRBJ2-5 | TRBV12-3/TRBV12-4 | 12 | ASSPPGRQETQY
TRBJ2-7 | TRBV7-6 | 11 | ASSPGVSVEQY
TRBJ1-3 | TRBV7-8 | 11 | ATMGFDGNTIY
TRBJ2-3 | TRBV2 | 15 | AGNRDREVTSTDTQY
TRBJ1-5 | TRBV7-9 | 13 | ASSPQGISNQPQH
TRBJ2-2 | TRBV12-3/TRBV12-4 | 10 | ASSLAVPELF
TRBJ1-1 | TRBV5-6 | 9 | ASSWGGGAF
TRBJ1-2 | TRBV12-3/TRBV12-4 | 13 | ASSLLGQGGVGYT
TRBJ2-5 | TRBV9 | 13 | ASSVAGREGETQY
TRBJ2-7 | TRBV30 | 11 | AWSSGIGYEQY
TRBJ2-3 | TRBV7-2 | 11 | ASSSVLTDTQY
TRBJ2-2 | TRBV10-3 | 16 | AISDPSSGGVNTGELF
TRBJ1-2 | TRBV19 | 13 | ASSPWDRIHYGYT
TRBJ2-1 | TRBV19 | 13 | ASSISSRGYNEQF